This TCR beta chain was found in a study of blood T cell repertoires in COVID-19. Study details: Both acute and convalescent COVID-19 samples were obtained from the United States, Italy and Spain. PBMCs, B-cell-depleted T cells, or T cells provided the cDNA or gDNA that made up the material.

In the study's own analysis: For nucleated cells, counts were estimated from reference gene primer amplification. Method: immunoSEQ multiplex PCR; TCRdb's copy keeps in-frame clones and lacks some. For V, J and clone size, that table is used; D and trimming come from the DNA. In the table there are approximately 450,000 clones, approximately 90% of which are singletons. Germline trimming cut 1 base from V and 5 bases from J; bases unmatched to any gene: 0. Per the germline V gene, CDR1 is MGHRA and CDR2 is YSYEKL. The CDR3 spans 14 residues. The chain has TRBV4-1 and TRBJ1-5, with 9 positions matching TRBD1. Sequenced material: peripheral blood. The sequence derives from a woman aged 25 to 39 with acute or convalescent COVID-19. CDR3 protein: CASSQGTGDQPQHF. The CDR3 nucleotides are TGCGCCAGCAGCCAAGGGACAGGGGATCAGCCCCAGCATTTT.